This TCR beta chain was recorded in a study of blood T cell repertoires in COVID-19. Turning to the study itself: The study drew acute and convalescent COVID-19 samples from the United States, Italy and Spain. T cells, B-cell-depleted T cells, or PBMCs provided the cDNA or gDNA that served as material.

A Seattle source enrolled patients during active infection and followed them longitudinally. In the original workflow: Reference gene primers were amplified, and this amplification served to estimate nucleated cell counts. The repertoire was sequenced with immunoSEQ multiplex PCR; TCRdb's copy has only in-frame clones and lacks some. V and J calls and clone size are as listed in that table; D and trimming were resolved from the DNA. The sample lists some 400,000 clones, approximately 89% occurring once. This sequence was found in a woman in her thirties with COVID-19, enrolled during active disease. Input material: peripheral blood.

This CDR3 is CASSSIEYTEAFF. The DNA for the CDR3 is TGTGCCAGCAGTTCTATCGAGTACACTGAAGCTTTCTTT. The chain is built from TRBV6-5 and TRBJ1-1; D uncertain. V was clipped by 4 bases and J by 3 bases, with 9 bases between them. This CDR3 has 13 residues. Germline values: CDR1 MNHEY, CDR2 SVGAGI.